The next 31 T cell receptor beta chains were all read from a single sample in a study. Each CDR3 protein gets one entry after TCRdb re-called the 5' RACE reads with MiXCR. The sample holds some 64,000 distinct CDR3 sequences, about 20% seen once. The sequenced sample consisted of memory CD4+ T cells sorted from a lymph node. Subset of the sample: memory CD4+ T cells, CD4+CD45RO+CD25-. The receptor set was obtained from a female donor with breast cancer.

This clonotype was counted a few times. The CDR3 DNA is TGTGCCAGCAGCTTGGGGACAGGGGCGCATTTT. This translates into CASSLGTGAHF. This chain joins TRBV7-2 and TRBJ1-5, with TRBD1 identical over 10 bases. Trimming at V came to 3 bases and at J to 15 bases, leaving 2 bases not matched to a gene. Looked up from germline, CDR1 is SGHTA and CDR2 is FQGNSA. The CDR3 has 11 residues.

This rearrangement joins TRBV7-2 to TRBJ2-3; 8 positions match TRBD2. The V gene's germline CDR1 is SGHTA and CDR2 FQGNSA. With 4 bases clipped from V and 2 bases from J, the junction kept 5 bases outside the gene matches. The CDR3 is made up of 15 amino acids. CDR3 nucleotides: TGTGCCAGCAGCTCCTTAGCGGGACTCACAGATACGCAGTATTTT. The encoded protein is CASSSLAGLTDTQYF. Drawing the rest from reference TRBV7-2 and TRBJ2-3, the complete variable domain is GAGVSQSPSNKVTEKGKDVELRCDPISGHTALYWYRQSLGQGLEFLIYFQGNSAPDKSGLPSDRFSAERTGGSVSTLTIQRTQQEDSAVYLCASSSLAGLTDTQYFGPGTRLTVL.

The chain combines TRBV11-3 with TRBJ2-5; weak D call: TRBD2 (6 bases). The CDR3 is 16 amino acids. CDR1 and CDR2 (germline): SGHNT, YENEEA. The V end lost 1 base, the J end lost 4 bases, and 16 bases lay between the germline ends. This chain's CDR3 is CASSLVGSSEGETQYF. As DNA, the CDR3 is TGTGCCAGCAGCTTAGTGGGCTCTAGCGAGGGAGAGACCCAGTACTTC.

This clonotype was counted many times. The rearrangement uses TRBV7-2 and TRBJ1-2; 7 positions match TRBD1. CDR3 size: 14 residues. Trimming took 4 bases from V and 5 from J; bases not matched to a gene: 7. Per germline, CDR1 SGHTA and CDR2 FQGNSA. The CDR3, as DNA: TGTGCCAGCAGCTCCACCCCAGGGGGATATGGCTACACCTTC. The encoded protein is CASSSTPGGYGYTF.

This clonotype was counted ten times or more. The DNA for the CDR3 is TGTGCCAGCAGCGTACTACAGGGGAACGGCTACACCTTC. As protein: CASSVLQGNGYTF. The chain couples TRBV7-8 to TRBJ1-2; 7 bases fit TRBD1. The CDR3 covers 13 residues. Germline V gene data show CDR1 as SGHVS and CDR2 as FQNEAQ. With V trimmed by 5 bases and J by 8 bases, 8 bases remained unmatched. Together with reference TRBV7-8 and TRBJ1-2, the CDR3 gives the full variable domain: GAGVSQSPRYKVAKRGQDVALRCDPISGHVSLFWYQQALGQGPEFLTYFQNEAQLDKSGLPSDRFFAERPEGSVSTLKIQRTQQEDSAVYLCASSVLQGNGYTFGSGTRLTVV.

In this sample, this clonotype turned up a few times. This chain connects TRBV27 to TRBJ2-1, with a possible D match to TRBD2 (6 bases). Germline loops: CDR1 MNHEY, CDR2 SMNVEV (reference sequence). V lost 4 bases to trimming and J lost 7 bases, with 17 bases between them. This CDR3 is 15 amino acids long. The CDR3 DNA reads TGTGCCAGCAGTTGGGGACTCCACGTCGGGAATGAGCAGTTCTTC. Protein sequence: CASSWGLHVGNEQFF.

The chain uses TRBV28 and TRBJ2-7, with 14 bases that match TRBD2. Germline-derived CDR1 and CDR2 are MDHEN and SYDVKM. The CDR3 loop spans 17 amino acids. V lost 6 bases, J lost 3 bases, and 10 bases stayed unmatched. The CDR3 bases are TGTGCCAGCAGCTATTCCGGACTAGCGGGAGGAGGCTACGAGCAGTACTTC. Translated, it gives CASSYSGLAGGGYEQYF.

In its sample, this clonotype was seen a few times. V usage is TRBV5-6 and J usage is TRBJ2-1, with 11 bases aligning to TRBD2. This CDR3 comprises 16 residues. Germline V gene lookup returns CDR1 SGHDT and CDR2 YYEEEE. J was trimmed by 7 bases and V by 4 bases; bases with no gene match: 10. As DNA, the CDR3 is TGTGCCAGCAGCCCCCAACTAGCGGGAGTTTGGAATGAGCAGTTCTTC. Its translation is CASSPQLAGVWNEQFF.

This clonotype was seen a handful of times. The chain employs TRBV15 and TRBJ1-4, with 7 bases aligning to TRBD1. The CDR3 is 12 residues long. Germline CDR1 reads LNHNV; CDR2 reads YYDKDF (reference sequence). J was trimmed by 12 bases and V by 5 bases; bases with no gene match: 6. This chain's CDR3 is CATSSRGEELFF. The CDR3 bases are TGTGCCACCAGCTCCAGGGGGGAGGAACTGTTTTTT. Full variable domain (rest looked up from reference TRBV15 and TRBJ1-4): DAMVIQNPRYQVTQFGKPVTLSCSQTLNHNVMYWYQQKSSQAPKLLFHYYDKDFNNEADTPDNFQSRRPNTSFCFLDIRSPGLGDTAMYLCATSSRGEELFFGSGTQLSVL.

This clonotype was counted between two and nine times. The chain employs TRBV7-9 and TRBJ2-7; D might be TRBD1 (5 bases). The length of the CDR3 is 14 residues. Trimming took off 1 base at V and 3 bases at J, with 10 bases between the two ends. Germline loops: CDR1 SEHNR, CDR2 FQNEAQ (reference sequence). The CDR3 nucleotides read TGTGCCAGCAGCTTAGAGGGGCAGCACTACGAGCAGTACTTC. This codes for CASSLEGQHYEQYF.

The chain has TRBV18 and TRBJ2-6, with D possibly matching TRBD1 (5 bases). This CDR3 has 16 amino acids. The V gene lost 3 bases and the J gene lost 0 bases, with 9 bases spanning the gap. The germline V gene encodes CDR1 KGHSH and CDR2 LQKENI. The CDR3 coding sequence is TGTGCCAGCTCACCTTGGGGCGGCTCTGGGGCCAACGTCCTGACTTTC. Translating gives CASSPWGGSGANVLTF.

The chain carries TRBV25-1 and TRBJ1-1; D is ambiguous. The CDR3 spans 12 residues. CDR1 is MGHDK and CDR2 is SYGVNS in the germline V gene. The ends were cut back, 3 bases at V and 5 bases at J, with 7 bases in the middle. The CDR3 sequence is CASSDRRTEAFF. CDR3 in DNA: TGTGCCAGCAGTGATCGCAGGACTGAAGCTTTCTTT.

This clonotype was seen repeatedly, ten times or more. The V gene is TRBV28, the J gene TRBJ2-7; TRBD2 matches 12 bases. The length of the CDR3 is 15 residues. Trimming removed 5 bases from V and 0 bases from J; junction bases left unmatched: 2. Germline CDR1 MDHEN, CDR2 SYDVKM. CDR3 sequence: CASSLTSGSSYEQYF. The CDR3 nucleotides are TGTGCCAGCAGTCTGACTAGCGGGAGCTCCTACGAGCAGTACTTC.

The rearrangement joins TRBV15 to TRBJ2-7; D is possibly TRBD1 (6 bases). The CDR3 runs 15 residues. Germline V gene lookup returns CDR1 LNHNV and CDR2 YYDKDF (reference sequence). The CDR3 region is CSTSINLDSPYEQYV. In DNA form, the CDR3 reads TGTTCCACCAGTATTAACCTGGACAGCCCTTACGAGCAGTACGTC.

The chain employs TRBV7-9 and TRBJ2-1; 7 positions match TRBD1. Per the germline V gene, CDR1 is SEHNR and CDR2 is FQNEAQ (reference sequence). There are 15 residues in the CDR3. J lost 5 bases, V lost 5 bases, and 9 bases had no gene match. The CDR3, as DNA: TGTGCCAGCAGCAGACAGGGTGAAGTCCACAATGAGCAGTTCTTC. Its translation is CASSRQGEVHNEQFF.

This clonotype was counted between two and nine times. The CDR3 coding sequence is TGTGCCAGCAGCTGGGGCGGGAGAGGTTCAGATACGCAGTATTTT. It yields the protein CASSWGGRGSDTQYF. The chain carries TRBV7-2 and TRBJ2-3; 7 bases are shared with TRBD2. This CDR3 spans 15 amino acids. The V and J ends lost 4 bases and 4 bases, in that order; junction bases with no gene match: 8. Looked up from germline, CDR1 is SGHTA and CDR2 is FQGNSA.

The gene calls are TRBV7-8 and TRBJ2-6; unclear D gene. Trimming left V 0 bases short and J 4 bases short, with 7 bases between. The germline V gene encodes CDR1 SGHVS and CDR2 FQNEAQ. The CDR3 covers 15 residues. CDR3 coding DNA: TGTGCCAGCAGCTTAGCGGGAACAGGGGCCAACGTCCTGACTTTC. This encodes CASSLAGTGANVLTF.

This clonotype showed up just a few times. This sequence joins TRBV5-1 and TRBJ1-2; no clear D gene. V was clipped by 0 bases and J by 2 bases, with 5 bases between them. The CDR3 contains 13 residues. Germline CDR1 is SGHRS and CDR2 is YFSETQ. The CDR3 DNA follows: TGCGCCAGCAGCTTGGGGCCGAACTATGGCTACACCTTC. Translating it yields CASSLGPNYGYTF.

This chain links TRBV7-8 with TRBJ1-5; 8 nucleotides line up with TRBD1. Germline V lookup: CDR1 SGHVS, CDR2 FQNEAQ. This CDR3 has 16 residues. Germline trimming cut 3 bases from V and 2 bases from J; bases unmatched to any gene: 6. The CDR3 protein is CASSLTGAAGNQPQHF. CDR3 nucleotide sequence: TGTGCCAGCAGCTTGACAGGGGCTGCGGGCAATCAGCCCCAGCATTTT.

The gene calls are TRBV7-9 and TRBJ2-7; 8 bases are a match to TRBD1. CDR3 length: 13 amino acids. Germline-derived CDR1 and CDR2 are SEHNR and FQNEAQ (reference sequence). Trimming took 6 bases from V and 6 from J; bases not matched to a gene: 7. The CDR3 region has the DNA TGTGCCAGCAGACCCGGACAGGGTGGCGAGCAGTACTTC. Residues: CASRPGQGGEQYF.

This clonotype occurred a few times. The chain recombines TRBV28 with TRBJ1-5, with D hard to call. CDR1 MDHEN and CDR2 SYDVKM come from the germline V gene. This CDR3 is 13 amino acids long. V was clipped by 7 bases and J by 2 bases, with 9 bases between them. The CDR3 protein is CASTRVRNQPQHF. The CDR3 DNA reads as TGTGCCAGCACCAGAGTTCGCAATCAGCCCCAGCATTTT. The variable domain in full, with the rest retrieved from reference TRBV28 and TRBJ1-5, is DVKVTQSSRYLVKRTGEKVFLECVQDMDHENMFWYRQDPGLGLRLIYFSYDVKMKEKGDIPEGYSVSREKKERFSLILESASTNQTSMYLCASTRVRNQPQHFGDGTRLSIL.

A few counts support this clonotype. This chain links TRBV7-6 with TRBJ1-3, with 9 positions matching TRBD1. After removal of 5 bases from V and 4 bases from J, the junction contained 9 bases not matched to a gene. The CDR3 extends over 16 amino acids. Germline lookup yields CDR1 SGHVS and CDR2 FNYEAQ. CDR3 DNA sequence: TGTGCCAGCAGCCCCACAAGACAGGGGGGGGGAAACACCATATATTTT. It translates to CASSPTRQGGGNTIYF.

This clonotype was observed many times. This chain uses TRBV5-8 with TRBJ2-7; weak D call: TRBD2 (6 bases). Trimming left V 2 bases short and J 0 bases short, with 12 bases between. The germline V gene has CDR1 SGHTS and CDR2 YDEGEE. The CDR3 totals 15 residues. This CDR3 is CASSLGDGSSYEQYF. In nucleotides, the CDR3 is TGTGCCAGCAGCTTAGGGGACGGGAGCTCCTACGAGCAGTACTTC.

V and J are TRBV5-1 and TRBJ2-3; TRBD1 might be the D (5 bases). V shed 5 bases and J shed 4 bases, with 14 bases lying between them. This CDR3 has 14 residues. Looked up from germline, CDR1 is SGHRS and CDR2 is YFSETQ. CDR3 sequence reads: CASREQGASDTQYF. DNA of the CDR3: TGCGCCAGCAGAGAACAAGGGGCGTCAGATACGCAGTATTTT.

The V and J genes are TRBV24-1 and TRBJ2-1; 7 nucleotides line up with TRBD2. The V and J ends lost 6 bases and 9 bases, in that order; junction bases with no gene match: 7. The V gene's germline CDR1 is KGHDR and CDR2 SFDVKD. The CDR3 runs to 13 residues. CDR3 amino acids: CATSKRGGFEQFF. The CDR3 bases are TGTGCCACCAGTAAGCGGGGTGGGTTTGAGCAGTTCTTC.

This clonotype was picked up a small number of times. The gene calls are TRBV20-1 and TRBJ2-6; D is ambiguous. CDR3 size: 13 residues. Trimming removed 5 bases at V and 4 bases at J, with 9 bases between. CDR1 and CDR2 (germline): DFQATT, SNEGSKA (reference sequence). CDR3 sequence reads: CSAQTAGANVLTF. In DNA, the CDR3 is TGCAGTGCTCAGACGGCCGGGGCCAACGTCCTGACTTTC.

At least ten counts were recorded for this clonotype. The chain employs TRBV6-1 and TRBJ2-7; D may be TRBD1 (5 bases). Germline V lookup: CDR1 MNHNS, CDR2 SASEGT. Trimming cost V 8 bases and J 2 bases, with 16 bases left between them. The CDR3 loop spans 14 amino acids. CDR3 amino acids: CASGIRVGPYEQYF. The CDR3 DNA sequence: TGTGCCAGCGGGATCAGGGTTGGGCCCTACGAGCAGTACTTC.

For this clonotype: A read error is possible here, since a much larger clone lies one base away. The CDR3 DNA reads as TGCGCCAGCGGCATGGGGGGCTCACCCCTCCACTTT. This codes for CASGMGGSPLHF. V usage is TRBV5-1 and J usage is TRBJ1-6, with a weak D call TRBD1 (6 bases). Trimming pared 7 bases from V and 10 bases from J, leaving 12 bases between. CDR1 is SGHRS and CDR2 is YFSETQ in the germline V gene. The length of the CDR3 is 12 residues. Filled out from reference TRBV5-1 and TRBJ1-6, the complete variable domain reads KAGVTQTPRYLIKTRGQQVTLSCSPISGHRSVSWYQQTPGQGLQFLFEYFSETQRNKGNFPGRFSGRQFSNSRSEMNVSTLELGDSALYLCASGMGGSPLHFGNGTRLTVT.

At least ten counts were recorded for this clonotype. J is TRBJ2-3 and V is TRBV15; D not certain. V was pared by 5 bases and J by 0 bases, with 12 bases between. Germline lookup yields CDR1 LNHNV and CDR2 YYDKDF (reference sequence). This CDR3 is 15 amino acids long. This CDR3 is CATSPSVQSTDTQYF. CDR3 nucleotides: TGTGCCACCAGCCCATCGGTCCAAAGCACAGATACGCAGTATTTT.

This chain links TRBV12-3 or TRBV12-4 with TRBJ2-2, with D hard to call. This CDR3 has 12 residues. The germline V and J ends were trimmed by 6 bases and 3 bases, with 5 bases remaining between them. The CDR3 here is CASSLYTGELFF. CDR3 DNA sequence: TGTGCCAGCAGCCTATACACCGGGGAGCTGTTTTTT.

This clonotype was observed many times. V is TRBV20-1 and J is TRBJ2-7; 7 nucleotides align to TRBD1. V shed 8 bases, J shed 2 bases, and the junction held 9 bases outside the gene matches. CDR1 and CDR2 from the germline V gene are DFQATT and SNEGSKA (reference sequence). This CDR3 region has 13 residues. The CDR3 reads CSLKGQAAYEQYF. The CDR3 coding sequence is TGCAGTTTAAAAGGACAGGCCGCCTACGAGCAGTACTTC.